These T cell receptor beta chains were read from a single sample in a study of T cell changes during pregnancy in multiple sclerosis. Produced via immunoSEQ multiplex PCR; TCRdb's table is partial and in-frame only. The data show over 35,000 clones, around 93% seen once. This material consisted of CD8+ T cells from peripheral blood mononuclear cells, taken in the third trimester of pregnancy. The receptors here all came from a female donor with multiple sclerosis, enrolled in a pregnancy study. The CDR3 runs from the conserved cysteine through the conserved F or W. D genes are given only for firm matches. Some rows mark clone size as missing; the rest say once, few, many or name a class of expanded clone.

j_call,d_call,clone_size,v_call,cdr3_nt,cdr3_aa
TRBJ2-1,TRBD2,-,TRBV5-4,TGTGCCAGCAGCCTGACTAGCGGGAGTGCATCCTACAATGAGCAGTTCTTC,CASSLTSGSASYNEQFF
TRBJ2-7,-,-,TRBV7-3,TGTGCCAGCAGCTTCGGAGGGGTCAACGAGCAGTACTTC,CASSFGGVNEQYF
TRBJ1-6,TRBD1,-,TRBV5-1,TGCGCCAGCAGCCGCGGACAGGGGAGTTCACCCCTCCACTTT,CASSRGQGSSPLHF
TRBJ2-1,TRBD2,once,TRBV25-1,TGTGCCAGCAGTGAAAAGGTCTTAGCGGGAGCCCCTTGGGAGCAGTTCTTC,CASSEKVLAGAPWEQFF
TRBJ2-4,-,-,TRBV27,TGTGCCAGCACCAGTTTAAGGGGAATCGAGGCCAAAAACATTCAGTACTTC,CASTSLRGIEAKNIQYF
TRBJ2-7,TRBD2,-,TRBV27,TGTGCCACCTCCTATGCGGGAGGGCAAGGCGAGCAGTACTTC,CATSYAGGQGEQYF
TRBJ2-1,TRBD1,-,TRBV5-1,TGCGCCAGCAGCTCCACCCGGGACAGCCCCTACAATGAGCAGTTCTTC,CASSSTRDSPYNEQFF
TRBJ1-2,-,-,TRBV28,TGTGCCAGCAGTTTAAAGGAGGCTTCGGAAACCTTCTATGGCTACACCTTC,CASSLKEASETFYGYTF
TRBJ2-4,TRBD2,-,TRBV18,TGTGCCAGCTCACCACGGCAGGGCGGGGGGGTGGTCAAAAACATTCAGTACTTC,CASSPRQGGGVVKNIQYF
TRBJ1-1,TRBD1,once,TRBV7-6,TGTGCCAGCAGCCCGGACCTCCGGGACAGCTTTCCATTCATGAACACTGAAGCTTTCTTT,CASSPDLRDSFPFMNTEAFF
TRBJ1-1,TRBD1,-,TRBV29-1,TGCAGCGTTGAAGACCCGGGACAGGGTTTAGGCACTGAAGCTTTCTTT,CSVEDPGQGLGTEAFF
TRBJ2-1,-,-,TRBV23-1,TGCGCCAGCAGTCAATCGCGGCCCCCACCGCCCCCCAATGAGCAGTTCTTC,CASSQSRPPPPPNEQFF
TRBJ2-7,TRBD2,-,TRBV28,TGTGCCAGCAGTTTTTATGGGACTAGCTTTGACGAGCAGTACTTC,CASSFYGTSFDEQYF
TRBJ2-7,-,-,TRBV27,TGTGCCAGCGGCGGCTTGTTGAAGCAGTACTTC,CASGGLLKQYF
TRBJ2-7,-,-,TRBV2,TGTGCCAGCAGTGGGGATGTGACAGTGAACGAGCAGTACTTC,CASSGDVTVNEQYF
TRBJ2-7,-,-,TRBV10-3,TGTGCCATCTCCAACAGACAGCCCTTC,CAISNRQPF
TRBJ2-1,-,-,TRBV6-5,TGTGCCAGCAGTTACTCAGGGGAAGGGCCAGCCAGGCAGTTCTTC,CASSYSGEGPARQFF
TRBJ2-5,TRBD2,-,TRBV5-6,TGTGCCAGCAGCCCCTCCGGGACTAGCGGGAACCAGTACTTC,CASSPSGTSGNQYF
TRBJ2-7,-,-,TRBV28,TGTGCCAGCATGTGGGGCATCTCCTACGAGCAGTACTTC,CASMWGISYEQYF
TRBJ1-5,-,-,TRBV27,TGTGCCAGCAGTCCAGGGGTTGGACAGCCCCAGCATTTT,CASSPGVGQPQHF
TRBJ1-1,TRBD1,-,TRBV4-3,TGCGCCAGCAGCCAAGATAGAGGGGGCAACACTGAAGCTTTCTTT,CASSQDRGGNTEAFF
TRBJ2-1,-,-,TRBV6-1,TGTGCCAGCAGTGAAGACTATACAATGATGAGGCAGTTCTTC,CASSEDYTMMRQFF
TRBJ2-7,-,-,TRBV7-9,TGTGCCAGCAGCTCGCCGGGAGACAGCAGTTCCTACGAGCAGTACTTC,CASSSPGDSSSYEQYF
TRBJ2-2,TRBD1,-,TRBV4-1,TGCGCCAGCAGCCTTCAGGGGGCGCCGAACACCGGGGAGCTGTTTTTT,CASSLQGAPNTGELFF
TRBJ2-4,-,-,TRBV7-2,TGTGCCAGCAGCTTACCTCGGACAGACGTAGCCAAAAACATTCAGTACTTC,CASSLPRTDVAKNIQYF
TRBJ2-3,TRBD1,once,TRBV28,TGTGCCAGCAGTTCCCGGGACAGGGGGCGGCAACCCAGTGGTACGCAGTATTTT,CASSSRDRGRQPSGTQYF
TRBJ2-1,TRBD1,-,TRBV6-1,TGTGCCAGCAGTGAAGTAAGGGACAGGGGCAATGAGCAGTTCTTC,CASSEVRDRGNEQFF
TRBJ2-7,-,-,TRBV7-6,TGTGCCAGCAGCTTAGGCTATAGCCCAACGGAAGTCTACGAGCAGTACTTC,CASSLGYSPTEVYEQYF
TRBJ1-1,TRBD1,-,TRBV28,TGTGCCAGCACTCAGGCCGGGACAGGGAGCATGAACACTGAAGCTTTCTTT,CASTQAGTGSMNTEAFF
TRBJ1-1,-,-,TRBV19,TGTGCCAGTAGTAGGACCTTGGGGGGCACTGAAGCTTTCTTT,CASSRTLGGTEAFF
TRBJ2-1,-,-,TRBV6-5,TGTGCCAGCAGTTACCAAGCGGGCAGCTCCTACAATGAGCAGTTCTTC,CASSYQAGSSYNEQFF
TRBJ2-6,-,-,TRBV5-6,TGTGCCAGCAGCTTCGGCTCTGGGGCCAACGTCCTGACTTTC,CASSFGSGANVLTF
TRBJ2-5,-,-,TRBV27,TGTGCCAGCAGCCCCGTTCCCGAACTCCAAGAGACCCAGTACTTC,CASSPVPELQETQYF
TRBJ2-3,TRBD2,-,TRBV5-1,TGCGCCAGCAGCCTACCAGGCGGGAGTAGCACAGATACGCAGTATTTT,CASSLPGGSSTDTQYF
TRBJ2-2,-,-,TRBV19,TGTGCCAGTAGTATAGGTTTCCCCGCCGGGGAGCTGTTTTTT,CASSIGFPAGELFF
TRBJ2-1,-,few,TRBV6-4,TGTGCCAGCAGTGACGGCTCAGGGGGGAACAATGAGCAGTTCTTC,CASSDGSGGNNEQFF
TRBJ2-3,TRBD2,-,TRBV14,TGTGCCAGTTGCGCGGGAGGGACCAACACAGATACGCAGTATTTT,CASCAGGTNTDTQYF
TRBJ2-7,TRBD1,-,TRBV7-2,TGTGCCAGCAGGTCTGGGGACAGGGTCGGCGAGCAGTACTTC,CASRSGDRVGEQYF
TRBJ2-1,TRBD2,-,TRBV2,TGTGCCAGCAGACTTAGCGGGAGCTCCTACAATGAGCAGTTCTTC,CASRLSGSSYNEQFF
TRBJ2-3,TRBD1,-,TRBV27,TGTGCCAGCAGTGCCCGACAGGGGTGGGACACAGATACGCAGTATTTT,CASSARQGWDTDTQYF
TRBJ2-3,TRBD1,-,TRBV28,TGTGCCAGCAGACGACAGGGGTTTAGTACAGATACGCAGTATTTT,CASRRQGFSTDTQYF
TRBJ1-2,-,-,TRBV6-5,TGTGCCAGCAGCCCCCGAGAGGAGCAGGGTGGCTACACCTTC,CASSPREEQGGYTF
TRBJ2-2,TRBD2,-,TRBV5-1,TGCGCCAGCAGCTCCCATCTAGCGGGAGCGAACACCGGGGAGCTGTTTTTT,CASSSHLAGANTGELFF
TRBJ2-1,TRBD2,-,TRBV6-6,TGTGCCAGCAGTCCGAAGGGGACTAGCGGGAGGGACGAGCAGTTCTTC,CASSPKGTSGRDEQFF
TRBJ2-1,TRBD2,-,TRBV29-1,TGCAGCGTTGGGGGACTAGGTATTAGTGAGCAGTTCTTC,CSVGGLGISEQFF
TRBJ2-1,TRBD1,-,TRBV7-9,TGTGCCAGCAGCTTAAGGGGACAGGGGGGGTCCTACAATGAGCAGTTCTTC,CASSLRGQGGSYNEQFF
TRBJ2-7,-,-,TRBV27,TGTGCCAGCAGTTTATCAGGGGGAAGAGTCTACGAGCAGTACTTC,CASSLSGGRVYEQYF
TRBJ2-1,TRBD1,-,TRBV13,TGTGCCAGCAGCTTCGGAAACAGGGGTAATGAGCAGTTCTTC,CASSFGNRGNEQFF
TRBJ2-7,TRBD1,once,TRBV10-1,TGCGCCAGCAGTTCCGGGACAGCCTCCTACGAGCAGTACTTC,CASSSGTASYEQYF
TRBJ2-1,TRBD2,-,TRBV7-8,TGTGCCAGCAGCTTCGCCGGGACTAGCGGAGTATACAATGAGCAGTTCTTC,CASSFAGTSGVYNEQFF
TRBJ2-1,-,-,TRBV15,TGTGCCACCAGCAGAGATTTCGGCGGGTCCTACAATGAGCAGTTCTTC,CATSRDFGGSYNEQFF
TRBJ2-3,TRBD2,few,TRBV11-3,TGTGCCAGCAGCCGAAAACAGAAAGCGGGAGTAGGCACAGATACGCAGTATTTT,CASSRKQKAGVGTDTQYF
TRBJ2-3,-,-,TRBV5-1,TGCGCCAGCAGCTTAGGCGGTAACCCTAGCACAGATACGCAGTATTTT,CASSLGGNPSTDTQYF